These 18 T cell receptor beta chains were sequenced from one sample in a study of blood T cell repertoires in COVID-19. Clones were sequenced by immunoSEQ multiplex PCR, and TCRdb holds only the in-frame ones, with some missing. The sample contains roughly 340,000 clones, about 88% of which appear only once. Sequencing was carried out using peripheral blood. These receptors all come from a woman aged 65 to 85 with COVID-19, enrolled during active disease.

J is TRBJ2-5 and V is TRBV6-1; possible D gene TRBD2, 6 bases. V was trimmed by 2 bases and J by 4 bases, leaving 14 bases between them. The CDR3 is 15 residues long. CDR1 and CDR2 (germline): MNHNS, SASEGT. CDR3 bases: TGTGCCAGCAGTGAAATGGGGGGAAGGGGAGAGACCCAGTACTTC. Translation gives CASSEMGGRGETQYF.

The chain joins TRBV15 to TRBJ2-5; no clear D gene. Germline V gene data show CDR1 as LNHNV and CDR2 as YYDKDF (reference sequence). The CDR3 has 18 residues. V was pared by 0 bases and J by 0 bases, with 17 bases between. CDR3 in amino acids: CATSREDWAFLYQETQYF. The DNA for the CDR3 is TGTGCCACCAGCAGAGAGGATTGGGCTTTCTTGTACCAAGAGACCCAGTACTTC.

V is TRBV28 and J is TRBJ1-5; D ambiguous. V lost 1 base and J lost 6, with 10 bases in between. Per the germline V gene, CDR1 is MDHEN and CDR2 is SYDVKM. The CDR3 spans 14 residues. This CDR3 is CASSLSWSGQPQHF. Here the CDR3 DNA reads TGTGCCAGCAGTTTATCCTGGTCCGGTCAGCCCCAGCATTTT.

V usage is TRBV27 and J usage is TRBJ2-7, with D maybe TRBD1 (6 bases). The V gene's germline CDR1 is MNHEY and CDR2 SMNVEV (reference sequence). V was trimmed by 3 bases and J by 4 bases, leaving 16 bases between them. This CDR3 is built from 15 residues. The CDR3 is CASSLGWGLFYEQYF. CDR3 DNA: TGTGCCAGCAGTTTGGGGTGGGGGCTTTTTTACGAGCAGTACTTC.

V and J are TRBV29-1 and TRBJ2-7, with TRBD2 as a possible D gene (5 bases). The CDR3 is 11 amino acids. The germline gives CDR1 SQVTM, CDR2 ANQGSEA. V lost 3 bases to trimming and J lost 7 bases, with 10 bases between them. The CDR3 DNA sequence: TGCAGCGTTGACCGTCGGGGAGAGCAGTACTTC. Translated, it gives CSVDRRGEQYF.

V usage is TRBV4-1 and J usage is TRBJ2-5, with D uncertain. The ends were cut back, 1 base at V and 4 bases at J, with 7 bases in the middle. The germline gives CDR1 MGHRA, CDR2 YSYEKL. The CDR3 runs 13 residues. CDR3 DNA sequence: TGCGCCAGCAGCCAAGGAACGGTAGAGACCCAGTACTTC. Amino acid sequence: CASSQGTVETQYF.

This clone was observed once. V usage is TRBV18 and J usage is TRBJ2-4, with D maybe TRBD2 (5 bases). Germline CDR1 is KGHSH and CDR2 is LQKENI. V was trimmed by 8 bases and J by 3 bases, leaving 14 bases between them. CDR3 length: 14 amino acids. Here the CDR3 reads CASVAAGSKNIQYF. In DNA, the CDR3 is TGTGCCAGCGTCGCGGCGGGTAGCAAAAACATTCAGTACTTC.

In this sample, this clone turned up a few times. V gene TRBV5-6 combines with J gene TRBJ2-7; D gene unclear. This CDR3 has 12 amino acids. The germline V and J ends were trimmed by 7 bases and 6 bases, with 14 bases remaining between them. Germline CDR1 and CDR2: SGHDT and YYEEEE. CDR3 in DNA: TGTGCCAGCTCCGCTGCCTTCAGCGAGCAGTACTTC. This encodes CASSAAFSEQYF.

J is TRBJ1-3 and V is TRBV25-1; D unresolved. CDR1 is MGHDK and CDR2 is SYGVNS in the germline V gene. The CDR3 is made up of 14 amino acids. V lost 4 bases to trimming and J lost 2 bases, with 9 bases between them. CDR3 region: CASSAGSAGNTIYF. The CDR3 DNA follows: TGTGCCAGCAGTGCCGGGTCGGCTGGAAACACCATATATTTT.

The chain has TRBV5-4 and TRBJ2-5; tentative D call: TRBD2 (6 bases). CDR3 length: 14 amino acids. V lost 3 bases to trimming and J lost 5 bases, with 14 bases between them. In germline, CDR1 is SGHNT, CDR2 YYREEE (reference sequence). CDR3 residues: CASSSGGPRETQYF. CDR3 bases: TGTGCCAGCAGCTCCGGAGGGCCTCGGGAGACCCAGTACTTC.

The J gene is TRBJ2-7, the V gene TRBV29-1, with 9 positions matching TRBD1. The CDR3 loop spans 12 amino acids. Trimming removed 6 bases from V and 6 bases from J; junction bases left unmatched: 6. CDR1 and CDR2 (germline): SQVTM, ANQGSEA. The DNA for the CDR3 is TGCAGCGTGGAGACAGGGGGTGGCGAGCAGTACTTC. This translates into CSVETGGGEQYF.

The CDR3 is CASTPGSGTEVLNTEAFF. DNA for the CDR3: TGTGCCAGCACCCCCGGTAGTGGGACAGAAGTGTTGAACACTGAAGCTTTCTTT. The V gene is TRBV7-6, the J gene TRBJ1-1; 7 bases align to TRBD1. Germline assignment: CDR1 SGHVS and CDR2 FNYEAQ. The trim removed 7 bases at V and 0 bases at J, leaving 17 bases unmatched. CDR3 length equals 18 residues.

V gene TRBV19 combines with J gene TRBJ2-7; weak D call: TRBD2 (5 bases). The V gene's germline CDR1 is LNHDA and CDR2 SQIVND (reference sequence). Trimming left V 5 bases short and J 2 bases short, with 13 bases between. The CDR3 sequence is 14 residues long. The CDR3 spells CASSSGSRPYEQYF. The CDR3 DNA sequence: TGTGCCAGTAGTTCGGGGAGTCGCCCCTACGAGCAGTACTTC.

The chain employs TRBV3-1 (or the pseudogene TRBV3-2) and TRBJ1-1; TRBD1 aligns across 9 bases. Trimming removed 4 bases from V and 3 bases from J; junction bases left unmatched: 6. Germline CDR1 and CDR2: LGHDT and YNNKEL (reference sequence). The CDR3 loop spans 15 amino acids. CDR3 in DNA: TGTGCCAGCAGCCTAGGGACAGGGAGAGACACTGAAGCTTTCTTT. It encodes CASSLGTGRDTEAFF.

This sequence joins TRBV18 and TRBJ2-2, with 7 bases lining up with TRBD2. CDR1 and CDR2 from the germline V gene are KGHSH and LQKENI. V gave up 2 bases and J gave up 6 bases; unmatched junction bases: 6. The CDR3 runs 15 residues. CDR3 in DNA: TGTGCCAGCTCACCATCGCGGGGGTCGGCCGGGGAGCTGTTTTTT. Its protein product is CASSPSRGSAGELFF.

V is TRBV23-1 and J is TRBJ2-2; the match to TRBD1 covers 10 bases. TRBV23-1 is noted as an ORF with a role that remains uncertain. Trimming removed 8 bases from V and 8 bases from J; junction bases left unmatched: 11. The CDR3 is 15 amino acids. CDR3 bases: TGCGCCAGCTTAACGATGGGACAGGGGTTAGGGGAGCTGTTTTTT. It yields the protein CASLTMGQGLGELFF.

The rearrangement joins TRBV2 to TRBJ2-3; 8 positions match TRBD1. CDR1 and CDR2 from the germline V gene are SNHLY and FYNNEI. Trimming at V came to 2 bases and at J to 5 bases, leaving 9 bases not matched to a gene. The CDR3 sequence is 16 residues long. CDR3 bases: TGTGCCAGCAGTGAACAGGGGGCGGGTGTAGGAGATACGCAGTATTTT. Amino acids: CASSEQGAGVGDTQYF.

The V and J genes are TRBV11-1 and TRBJ2-2, with D possibly matching TRBD2 (6 bases). The length of the CDR3 is 12 residues. CDR1 and CDR2 (germline): SGHAT, FQDESV (reference sequence). Trimming removed 6 bases from V and 6 bases from J, with 8 bases in between. The CDR3: CASSWGAGELFF. Here the CDR3 DNA reads TGTGCCAGCAGTTGGGGGGCCGGGGAGCTGTTTTTT.